The 5 T cell receptor beta chains in this list originate from one sample, sequenced in a study of shared clonotypes between healthy human individuals. Here immunoSEQ multiplex PCR was the method, and the copy in TCRdb shows in-frame clones only, minus some. The data show more than 550,000 clones, with about nine tenths seen just once and roughly 36% held by the top ten. Sample: memory CD8+ T cells from PBMCs. Subset in this sample: CD45RO+ cells pooled with CCR7-negative TemRA cells. The receptors shown here come from a young man in good health. Some clones in this sample may be carry-over from other donors' samples.

This clone came up a few times. The CDR3 is CASSQDRGGDQPQHF. In DNA form, the CDR3 reads TGCGCCAGCAGCCAAGACCGTGGGGGGGATCAGCCCCAGCATTTT. The rearrangement joins TRBV4-3 to TRBJ1-5; D is perhaps TRBD1 (5 bases). The CDR3 consists of 15 residues. Germline V gives CDR1 LGHNA, CDR2 YSLEER. Trimming removed 0 bases from V and 5 bases from J, with 11 bases in between.

CDR3 amino acids: CASSWGLAGGNEQFF. The CDR3 DNA reads TGTGCCAGCAGTTGGGGACTAGCGGGAGGTAATGAGCAGTTCTTC. The V and J genes are TRBV28 and TRBJ2-1; 15 bases agree with TRBD2. CDR1 and CDR2 (germline): MDHEN, SYDVKM. The CDR3 has 15 amino acids. With 4 bases clipped from V and 7 bases from J, the junction kept 2 bases outside the gene matches.

CDR3 coding DNA: TGCGCCAGCAGCTCCCCTCTAGCGGGAGGGCTCACAGATACGCAGTATTTT. The encoded protein is CASSSPLAGGLTDTQYF. This chain links TRBV5-1 with TRBJ2-3; 12 nucleotides align to TRBD2. V shed 3 bases and J 2 bases; nucleotides not matched to a gene: 7. The CDR3 consists of 17 residues. CDR1 is SGHRS and CDR2 is YFSETQ in the germline V gene. Together with reference TRBV5-1 and TRBJ2-3, the CDR3 gives the full variable domain: KAGVTQTPRYLIKTRGQQVTLSCSPISGHRSVSWYQQTPGQGLQFLFEYFSETQRNKGNFPGRFSGRQFSNSRSEMNVSTLELGDSALYLCASSSPLAGGLTDTQYFGPGTRLTVL.

This clone has just one count. The chain couples TRBV7-9 to TRBJ2-1; 7 nucleotides line up with TRBD2. The ends lost 3 bases at V and 3 bases at J; junction bases unmatched: 5. The CDR3 is 15 amino acids. The germline V gene has CDR1 SEHNR and CDR2 FQNEAQ (reference sequence). The CDR3 DNA reads TGTGCCAGCAGCTTTACTAGCGACGTCTACAATGAGCAGTTCTTC. It yields the protein CASSFTSDVYNEQFF.

The CDR3 loop reads CASSSAGQINYGYTF. CDR3 coding DNA: TGTGCCAGCAGCTCCGCGGGACAGATAAACTATGGCTACACCTTC. The genes are TRBV7-9 and TRBJ1-2; 7 nucleotides line up with TRBD1. V shed 4 bases and J 2 bases; nucleotides not matched to a gene: 7. The CDR3 spans 15 residues. Germline lookup yields CDR1 SEHNR and CDR2 FQNEAQ (reference sequence).